These T cell receptor beta chains were read from a single sample in a study of T cells in Graves' hyperthyroidism and ophthalmopathy. TCRdb redid the calling of the multiplex PCR reads with MiXCR, one entry per CDR3 protein. Seen here are under 350,000 distinct CDR3 sequences, roughly 13% observed once, and the top ten hold almost 8%. The sample was blood. These receptors originate from a woman aged 25 to 45 with Graves' hyperthyroidism that later progressed to Graves' ophthalmopathy. CDR3s include the opening cysteine and the closing phenylalanine or tryptophan. D genes are given only for firm matches. Expanded clones are given a class, and other clones once, few, many or no size at all.

CASTRGRYNEQFF TGTGCCAGCACCCGCGGGAGATATAATGAGCAGTTCTTC TRBJ2-1 TRBD2 13 TRBV27 many
CASSLGQVQGDTQYF TGCGCCAGCAGCTTGGGGCAGGTCCAAGGAGATACGCAGTATTTT TRBJ2-3 NA 15 TRBV5-1 NA
CASSASVNTNEKLFF TGTGCCAGCAGCGCATCAGTCAACACTAATGAAAAACTGTTTTTT TRBJ1-4 NA 15 TRBV9 few
CASSRQGSSYNEQFF TGTGCCAGCAGTCGACAGGGAAGCTCCTACAATGAGCAGTTCTTC TRBJ2-1 TRBD1 15 TRBV3-1 many
CSVQPTGDGQYF TGCAGCGTTCAACCGACAGGGGATGGGCAGTACTTC TRBJ2-7 TRBD1 12 TRBV29-1 many
CASSLVERGLTGNIQYF TGTGCCAGCAGCTTGGTCGAAAGGGGACTTACGGGAAACATTCAGTACTTC TRBJ2-4 NA 17 TRBV5-6 few
CASSRTSGIPSSSYNEQFF TGTGCCAGCAGCCGGACTAGCGGGATTCCTTCGTCTTCCTACAATGAGCAGTTCTTC TRBJ2-1 TRBD2 19 TRBV6-1 many
CASRVVRAHGNTEAFF TGTGCCAGCAGGGTTGTGAGGGCGCACGGGAACACTGAAGCTTTCTTT TRBJ1-1 NA 16 TRBV28 many
CAIAGLANEQFF TGTGCCATCGCCGGACTAGCAAATGAGCAGTTCTTC TRBJ2-1 TRBD2 12 TRBV10-3 NA
CASSGEGGDTQYF TGTGCCAGCTCGGGGGAAGGAGGAGATACGCAGTATTTT TRBJ2-3 NA 13 TRBV18 many
CASSQGNGAPWAEAFF TGTGCCAGCAGCCAGGGCAATGGGGCACCTTGGGCTGAAGCTTTCTTT TRBJ1-1 NA 16 TRBV3-1 NA
CASSFERLGDYNEQFF TGTGCCAGCAGTTTCGAGAGACTAGGGGATTACAATGAGCAGTTCTTC TRBJ2-1 NA 16 TRBV6-2/TRBV6-3 many